This TCR beta chain was recorded in a study of T cell repertoires in cytomegalovirus infection. Study at large: Shared public TCR beta signatures pointed to both CMV infection and a matching HLA type.

Remarks on this clonotype: Its cognate antigen is unknown.

Whole-study results and caveats: Adding up the frequency of public TCR beta families identified people who carried CMV plus the relevant HLA. HLA-C-restricted CMV clonotypes gave the most frequent clonotype in two of eight donors.

Using its own MiXCR run on the reads, TCRdb lists one record per CDR3 protein. The sample holds 60,000 to 75,000 distinct CDR3 sequences, 20% to 25% seen once. This CDR3 contains 15 residues. Trimming removed 1 base from V and 7 bases from J; junction bases left unmatched: 9. In germline, CDR1 is DFQATT, CDR2 SNEGSKA (reference sequence). Sequenced input: PBMCs, sequenced either directly or after in vitro stimulation (not recorded which). The source of this sequence is a human donor in good health (CMV status not recorded). Some clones in this sample may be carry-over from other donors' samples. The rearrangement uses TRBV20-1 and TRBJ1-4, with TRBD1 matching 7 bases. CDR3 in DNA: TGCAGTGCTAGAGCTATCAGGGGGTTCGGTGAAAAACTGTTTTTT. As protein: CSARAIRGFGEKLFF.